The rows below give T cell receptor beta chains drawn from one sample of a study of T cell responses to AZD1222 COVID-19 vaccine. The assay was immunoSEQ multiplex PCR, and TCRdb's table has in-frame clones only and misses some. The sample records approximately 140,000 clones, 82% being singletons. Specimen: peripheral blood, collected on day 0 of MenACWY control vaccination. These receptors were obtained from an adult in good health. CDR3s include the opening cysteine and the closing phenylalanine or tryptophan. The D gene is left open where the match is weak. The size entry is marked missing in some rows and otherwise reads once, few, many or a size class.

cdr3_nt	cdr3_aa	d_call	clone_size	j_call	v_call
TGTGCCAGCAGCCACGCGAGGGAGTCCGACTTT	CASSHARESDF	-	-	TRBJ1-1	TRBV2
TGCGCCAGCAGCTTGGACTACAGGATTAACACTGAAGCTTTCTTT	CASSLDYRINTEAFF	-	-	TRBJ1-1	TRBV5-1
TGTGCCAGCAGTTTTAGCGGGGGGACCTCCGAGCAGTACTTC	CASSFSGGTSEQYF	TRBD2	-	TRBJ2-7	TRBV7-2
TGTGCCAGCAGTCCAGGGACAACTTTCTCTGGGGCCAACGTCCTGACTTTC	CASSPGTTFSGANVLTF	-	-	TRBJ2-6	TRBV27
TGTGCCAGCAGCTTAGCTTTGGGGGGCAAGGGCCAGTACTTC	CASSLALGGKGQYF	-	-	TRBJ2-5	TRBV7-7
TGCGCCAGCAGCCCGGGAGGCAACGAAGAGACCCAGTACTTC	CASSPGGNEETQYF	TRBD2	few	TRBJ2-5	TRBV5-1
TGTGCCAGCAGTTACGGGACGGGTGGCGATGAGCAGTTCTTC	CASSYGTGGDEQFF	-	-	TRBJ2-1	TRBV6-5
TGTGCCAGCAGCCCCGAATTGGCTCTAGGCTACGAGCAGTACTTC	CASSPELALGYEQYF	-	-	TRBJ2-7	TRBV5-6
TGTGCCAGCAGCTTGACGAGCGGGGGGGCCGAGACCCAGTACTTC	CASSLTSGGAETQYF	TRBD2	-	TRBJ2-5	TRBV5-4
TGTGCCAGCAGCGTAGGCCCGCCGGCCGGGGAGCTGTTTTTT	CASSVGPPAGELFF	-	-	TRBJ2-2	TRBV9
TGTGCCAGCAGTTTTCAGGGGAATGAGCAGTTCTTC	CASSFQGNEQFF	-	-	TRBJ2-1	TRBV27